Described below is a single T cell receptor (beta chain) sequence and its context. Its antigen is currently not known. Qualities for individual bases were not recorded, and no much larger clone is one base off. This entry comes from a study of blood T cell repertoires in COVID-19 (dated by TCRdb to 2018 to 2020). For the study in its entirety: Samples from collaborators originated in the United States, Italy and Spain and spanned both the acute and convalescent phases of COVID-19. The repertoires were made available in a free public database intended to serve as a resource for research on the immune response to SARS-CoV-2. Subjects who had been exposed to COVID-19, were actively infected with it, or had recovered from it provided the deeply sampled blood TCRbeta repertoires that made up the dataset. Nearly every sample came with metadata listing a de-identified subject ID, COVID-19 status, age in years and sex. The samples were drawn from the first 160 participants of the ongoing ImmuneRACE study and from 1,254 subjects provided by 6 global collaborators. The prospective study material was composed of cDNA or gDNA derived from T cells, B-cell-depleted T cells, or PBMCs. HLA class I and class II types, where available, came from metadata supplied by the sample provider rather than from assay-based typing.

The paper's findings and limits, for the study overall: Clinical and demographic metadata were provided uncurated, with the amount varying by source and participant.

TCRbeta CDR3 regions were amplified from genomic DNA using the immunoSEQ Assay, a bias-controlled multiplex PCR. In the authors' own workflow: Nucleated cell counts per sample were estimated from amplification of reference gene primers within the assay. To quantify the absolute abundance of each unique TCRbeta CDR3 rearrangement, sequence reads were collapsed and filtered. Productive Simpson clonality was computed per sample as the square root of Simpson's diversity index over productive rearrangements. TCRdb took over this immuneACCESS table, retaining in-frame rearrangements with V and J assigned. Such tables are incomplete; in checked studies, under half of the missing clones stem from an unresolved V gene, and the remainder is unexplained. From that table come the V and J calls and clone size; the DNA was used to work out D and trimming. This sample holds 150,000 to 200,000 clones; 85% were observed only once. The ten largest make up roughly 8% of the sample.

Whole blood was collected in K2EDTA tubes by collaborating institutions according to the institutions' own protocols. For TCRbeta analysis, collaborators shipped samples in one of three forms: frozen whole blood, isolated PBMCs, or DNA extracted from either of those sample types. This TCR was recovered from a woman aged 55-70 years with acute or convalescent COVID-19. The sequenced sample was peripheral blood.

The DNA is TGTGCCAGCAGAGGCTCGTACCCCGTGAGGTACGAGCAGTACTTC. It codes for CASRGSYPVRYEQYF. The receptor chain draws on TRBV6-5 and TRBJ2-7; no D gene is confidently identified. The germline V gene supplies CDR1 MNHEY and CDR2 SVGAGI. Including cysteine and phenylalanine, the CDR3 has 15 amino acids. Only CDR3 DNA remains: 45 bases, in frame from the first base. Trimming takes 6 bases from V and 4 bases from J, and the germline ends sit 19 bases apart.